This entry lists 26 T cell receptor beta chains sequenced from one sample in a study of blood T cells in healthy people across ages. Primers used in a second PCR of about 7 to 12 cycles were a sample-barcoded 5' primer and a J-beta primer mix. TCRdb redid the calling of the 5' RACE reads with MiXCR, one entry per CDR3 protein. This sample yields roughly 730,000 distinct CDR3 sequences, of which roughly 50% are seen a single time; under 30% belongs to the top ten. Sequencing was done on a sample of blood. The receptors stem from a man aged 35 to 55 in good health.

The chain has TRBV20-1 and TRBJ2-1; D call uncertain. Germline V gene sequence: CDR1 DFQATT, CDR2 SNEGSKA (reference sequence). The CDR3 is 12 residues long. With 5 bases removed from V and 9 bases from J, the gap between germline ends came to 14 bases. The CDR3 nucleotides read TGCAGTGCTGGAAGGACGCATACTGAGCAGTTCTTC. It yields the protein CSAGRTHTEQFF.

This clonotype was found a few times. The V and J genes are TRBV29-1 and TRBJ2-3; D unresolved. Germline values: CDR1 SQVTM, CDR2 ANQGSEA. Trimming pared 7 bases from V and 0 bases from J, leaving 8 bases between. The CDR3 covers 12 residues. The CDR3: CSGDSSTDTQYF. CDR3 DNA sequence: TGCAGCGGGGATTCTAGCACAGATACGCAGTATTTT.

The chain uses TRBV6-6 and TRBJ2-7, with 9 positions matching TRBD1. Trimming took 0 bases from V and 3 from J; bases not matched to a gene: 6. The germline gives CDR1 MNHNY, CDR2 SVGAGI (reference sequence). The CDR3 extends over 16 amino acids. CDR3 sequence (DNA): TGTGCCAGCAGTTACTCGGGACAGGGTGAGGTCTACGAGCAGTACTTC. Protein sequence: CASSYSGQGEVYEQYF.

This rearrangement joins TRBV11-2 to TRBJ1-4; 9 bases are a match to TRBD1. The V and J ends lost 5 bases and 4 bases, in that order; junction bases with no gene match: 26. Germline V gives CDR1 SGHAT, CDR2 FQNNGV. CDR3 length: 22 amino acids. The CDR3 nucleotides read TGTGCCAGCAGCCCGACTGGGACAGGGATCGGTAGGGTCCCCACGTTTAATGAAAAACTGTTTTTT. Residues: CASSPTGTGIGRVPTFNEKLFF.

This chain joins TRBV9 and TRBJ2-5; D possibly corresponds to TRBD1 (7 bases). Trimming stripped 4 bases from V and 11 bases from J, with 30 bases between. The CDR3 runs to 17 residues. The V gene's germline CDR1 is SGDLS and CDR2 YYNGEE. CDR3 residues: CASSPRRRDSAYNEQYF. CDR3 DNA sequence: TGTGCCAGCAGCCCTCGTAGGCGGGACAGCGCCTACAATGAGCAGTACTTC.

The table lists this clonotype with a count of one. The chain couples TRBV4-3 to TRBJ2-5; D is unresolved. Germline CDR1 LGHNA, CDR2 YSLEER. V was clipped by 1 base and J by 2 bases, with 17 bases between them. CDR3 length equals 17 residues. CDR3 region: CASSQGSLYRAQETQYF. The CDR3 bases are TGCGCCAGCAGCCAAGGGTCGCTATACAGAGCTCAAGAGACCCAGTACTTC.

This chain links TRBV20-1 with TRBJ2-3; D unresolved. Germline V gives CDR1 DFQATT, CDR2 SNEGSKA (reference sequence). This CDR3 region has 15 residues. The V end was cut by 2 bases, the J end by 2 bases, with 14 bases between. This CDR3 is CSARPQLPYTDTQYF. The CDR3 DNA is TGCAGTGCTAGACCCCAACTGCCTTACACAGATACGCAGTATTTT.

This chain uses TRBV27 with TRBJ2-3; 10 positions match TRBD2. The J segment lost 5 bases and the V segment lost 4 bases, leaving 9 bases of the junction unmatched. Germline values: CDR1 MNHEY, CDR2 SMNVEV (reference sequence). The CDR3 runs to 16 residues. The CDR3 is CASSSPSGRTGDTQYF. The CDR3 DNA is TGTGCCAGCAGTTCCCCTAGCGGGAGAACAGGAGATACGCAGTATTTT.

The table lists this clonotype with a few counts. The chain combines TRBV7-2 with TRBJ2-3, with D uncertain. The germline CDR1 and CDR2 sequences are SGHTA and FQGNSA. Trimming cost V 1 base and J 8 bases, with 10 bases left between them. This CDR3 is 13 amino acids long. The chain's CDR3 is CASSLVLSSTQYF. CDR3 nucleotide sequence: TGTGCCAGCAGCTTAGTCCTATCGAGTACGCAGTATTTT.

The chain has TRBV28 and TRBJ2-3; D might be TRBD2 (5 bases). The ends were cut back, 6 bases at V and 0 bases at J, with 13 bases in the middle. Germline assignment: CDR1 MDHEN and CDR2 SYDVKM. The CDR3 contains 15 residues. DNA of the CDR3: TGTGCCAGCAGGGCCTCGGGGTTTAGCACAGATACGCAGTATTTT. Protein: CASRASGFSTDTQYF.

CDR3 coding DNA: TGTGCCAGCAGCCAAGTCGGGGGACAGGGTAGTGAAAAACTGTTTTTT. Its translation is CASSQVGGQGSEKLFF. The V and J genes are TRBV7-2 and TRBJ1-4; 9 nucleotides align to TRBD1. V lost 5 bases to trimming and J lost 7 bases; unmatched junction nucleotides: 11. Germline values: CDR1 SGHTA, CDR2 FQGNSA. The CDR3 extends over 16 amino acids.

V usage is TRBV28 and J usage is TRBJ2-3; D gene unclear. In germline, CDR1 is MDHEN, CDR2 SYDVKM. CDR3 length: 15 residues. V was shortened by 7 bases and J by 0 bases, with 14 bases between the two germline ends. Written as DNA, the CDR3 is TGTGCCAGCATTAACAGCCAATCTAGCACAGATACGCAGTATTTT. Its translation is CASINSQSSTDTQYF.

This clonotype was recorded a few times. The V gene is TRBV29-1, the J gene TRBJ2-1; 9 positions agree with TRBD2. This CDR3 comprises 13 residues. Trimming removed 4 bases from V and 6 bases from J; junction bases left unmatched: 4. The V gene's germline CDR1 is SQVTM and CDR2 ANQGSEA. The CDR3 nucleotides are TGCAGCGTTGCCGGACTAGCGATCAATGAGCAGTTCTTC. This gives the protein CSVAGLAINEQFF.

The chain employs TRBV28 and TRBJ2-7; the D gene could be TRBD1 or TRBD2 (5 bases each). V was trimmed by 3 bases and J by 6 bases, leaving 12 bases between them. Germline CDR1 reads MDHEN; CDR2 reads SYDVKM. The CDR3 has 13 amino acids. CDR3 loop: CASSLRGPSEQYF. CDR3 DNA sequence: TGTGCCAGCAGTTTGAGGGGCCCCTCCGAGCAGTACTTC.

The chain joins TRBV7-6 to TRBJ1-2; no clear D. The V gene lost 5 bases and the J gene lost 6 bases, with 10 bases spanning the gap. Looked up from germline, CDR1 is SGHVS and CDR2 is FNYEAQ. This CDR3 contains 12 residues. In DNA form, the CDR3 reads TGTGCCAGCAGCCCCCTAATCCATGGCTACACCTTC. Translation gives CASSPLIHGYTF.

This chain connects TRBV20-1 to TRBJ2-5; D is perhaps TRBD1 (5 bases). V lost 0 bases, J lost 11 bases, and 16 bases lay in between. Germline-derived CDR1 and CDR2 are DFQATT and SNEGSKA (reference sequence). CDR3 length: 13 residues. The CDR3 region is CSARERRDNEQYF. The DNA for the CDR3 is TGCAGTGCTAGAGAACGCAGGGATAATGAGCAGTACTTC.

This chain joins TRBV7-9 and TRBJ2-1; TRBD2 aligns across 11 bases. Germline values: CDR1 SEHNR, CDR2 FQNEAQ (reference sequence). This CDR3 is 20 amino acids long. The ends lost 4 bases at V and 6 bases at J; junction bases unmatched: 20. The CDR3 region has the DNA TGTGCCAGCAGCTCTTCATGGGGGGGACTAGCGGATCGAAAGACCAATGAGCAGTTCTTC. It specifies CASSSSWGGLADRKTNEQFF.

The V call is TRBV12-3 or TRBV12-4, the J call TRBJ2-5; no reliable D call. This CDR3 contains 15 residues. V was trimmed by 2 bases and J by 2 bases, leaving 12 bases between them. The CDR3 loop reads CASSLWSLLQETQYF. In DNA, the CDR3 is TGTGCCAGCAGTTTATGGTCTCTTCTTCAAGAGACCCAGTACTTC.

The CDR3 DNA follows: TGCAGTGCGCCTAGCGGGAGTACCCAGTTCTTC. This sequence encodes CSAPSGSTQFF. The chain links TRBV20-1 to TRBJ2-5; 10 nucleotides align to TRBD2. Near its end, the DNA agrees better with TRBJ2-1, so the J call may be wrong. The CDR3 runs to 11 residues. Looked up from germline, CDR1 is DFQATT and CDR2 is SNEGSKA (reference sequence).

J is TRBJ1-1 and V is TRBV3-1, with a possible D match to TRBD1 (6 bases). Trimming removed 2 bases at V and 4 bases at J, with 14 bases between. The CDR3 runs 15 residues. Germline loops: CDR1 LGHDT, CDR2 YNNKEL (reference sequence). This CDR3 is CASSQRGGVGTEAFF. The DNA of the CDR3 is TGTGCCAGCAGCCAAAGGGGGGGGGTCGGCACTGAAGCTTTCTTT.

The chain employs TRBV18 and TRBJ1-2; D possibly corresponds to TRBD1 (5 bases). Germline CDR1 and CDR2: KGHSH and LQKENI. The CDR3 sequence is 19 residues long. Trimming removed 0 bases from V and 2 bases from J, with 22 bases in between. CDR3 protein: CASSPPYLQGAQSNYGYTF. The CDR3 DNA follows: TGTGCCAGCTCACCACCATACCTCCAGGGAGCACAAAGCAACTATGGCTACACCTTC.

The genes are TRBV2 and TRBJ1-4; no clear D gene. The germline CDR1 and CDR2 sequences are SNHLY and FYNNEI. This CDR3 contains 17 residues. Deletions cut 1 base from V and 1 base from J, with 13 bases between. The CDR3 reads CASSEEIDTRTNEKLFF. CDR3 sequence (DNA): TGTGCCAGCAGTGAAGAGATTGACACCCGAACTAATGAAAAACTGTTTTTT.

This chain joins TRBV2 and TRBJ2-5, with 10 positions matching TRBD2. The length of the CDR3 is 15 residues. In germline, CDR1 is SNHLY, CDR2 FYNNEI. The ends lost 8 bases at V and 4 bases at J; junction bases unmatched: 10. The CDR3: CASSTLAGVVETQYF. CDR3 in DNA: TGTGCCAGCTCTACTCTAGCGGGGGTTGTAGAGACCCAGTACTTC.

This clonotype was counted once. V usage is TRBV6-6 and J usage is TRBJ2-5; 9 bases match TRBD1. V trimming: 2 bases; J trimming: 4 bases; junction bases outside the gene matches: 5. The length of the CDR3 is 15 residues. CDR1 and CDR2 (germline): MNHNY, SVGAGI (reference sequence). The CDR3 loop reads CASSYADRGLETQYF. CDR3 DNA sequence: TGTGCCAGCAGTTACGCGGACAGGGGATTAGAGACCCAGTACTTC.

V gene TRBV28 combines with J gene TRBJ2-7; 10 bases map to TRBD1. The germline V gene has CDR1 MDHEN and CDR2 SYDVKM. This CDR3 has 14 residues. V lost 5 bases to trimming and J lost 7 bases; unmatched junction nucleotides: 8. Here the CDR3 DNA reads TGTGCCAGCAGTACTGACAGGGGGCCGGGGGAGCAGTACTTC. This codes for CASSTDRGPGEQYF. Full variable domain (missing parts from reference TRBV28 and TRBJ2-7): DVKVTQSSRYLVKRTGEKVFLECVQDMDHENMFWYRQDPGLGLRLIYFSYDVKMKEKGDIPEGYSVSREKKERFSLILESASTNQTSMYLCASSTDRGPGEQYFGPGTRLTVT.

This clonotype was found many times. The V gene is TRBV28, the J gene TRBJ2-5; D may match TRBD1 or TRBD2 (5 bases each). V lost 7 bases to trimming and J lost 4 bases, with 16 bases between them. From germline, CDR1 is MDHEN and CDR2 SYDVKM. The CDR3 is made up of 14 amino acids. CDR3 sequence (DNA): TGTGCCAGCATGGGGAGTAGGGGAGTAGAGACCCAGTACTTC. Its protein is CASMGSRGVETQYF.